Listed below are T cell receptor beta chains from one sample, sequenced in a study of OX40 agonist ivuxolimab in advanced cancers. TCRdb keeps only in-frame clones here, not all; method: immunoSEQ multiplex PCR. The sample lists some 14,000 clones; around 81% were seen once. This specimen consisted of CD4+ or CD8+ T cells sorted from blood, obtained in a trial of the OX40 agonist ivuxolimab. The receptors come from an adult with an advanced solid tumor such as melanoma, head and neck, liver or kidney cancer. CDR3s include the opening cysteine and the closing phenylalanine or tryptophan. D genes are given only for firm matches. Clone size is given for some rows only: seen once, a few or many times, or a class if the clone is expanded.

d_gene: .
j_gene: TRBJ2-7
v_gene: TRBV27
abundance: .
CDR3nt: TGTGCCAGCACCTTCAATTACGAGCAGTACTTC
CDR3aa: CASTFNYEQYF

d_gene: .
j_gene: TRBJ2-7
v_gene: TRBV21-1
abundance: .
CDR3nt: TGTGCCAGCAGCCCCAGTATCCCCGGGACTAGGTGGGAGCAGTACTTC
CDR3aa: CASSPSIPGTRWEQYF

d_gene: .
j_gene: TRBJ1-3
v_gene: TRBV29-1
abundance: .
CDR3nt: TGCAGCGTAGTAACAGAAAACACCATATATTTT
CDR3aa: CSVVTENTIYF

d_gene: .
j_gene: TRBJ2-7
v_gene: TRBV5-5
abundance: .
CDR3nt: TGTGCCAGCAGCTTGCGACTAGGGGTCTACGAGCAGTACTTC
CDR3aa: CASSLRLGVYEQYF

d_gene: TRBD2
j_gene: TRBJ2-1
v_gene: TRBV13
abundance: .
CDR3nt: TGTGCCAGCAGCTACCCTAGCGGCGGAAGCTCCTACAATGAGCAGTTCTTC
CDR3aa: CASSYPSGGSSYNEQFF

d_gene: .
j_gene: TRBJ1-2
v_gene: TRBV11-3
abundance: .
CDR3nt: TGTGCCAGCAGTCGGGAGAACTATGGCTACACCTTC
CDR3aa: CASSRENYGYTF

d_gene: .
j_gene: TRBJ1-1
v_gene: TRBV10-3
abundance: medium-sized
CDR3nt: TGTGCCATCAGGGGGGACCTGAACACTGAAGCTTTCTTT
CDR3aa: CAIRGDLNTEAFF

d_gene: .
j_gene: TRBJ1-2
v_gene: TRBV7-3
abundance: few
CDR3nt: TGTGCCAGCAGCCGGGGACCCAGCTATGGCTACACCTTC
CDR3aa: CASSRGPSYGYTF

d_gene: .
j_gene: TRBJ1-2
v_gene: TRBV9
abundance: once
CDR3nt: TGTGCCAGCAGTGGTGGTTATGGCTACACCTTC
CDR3aa: CASSGGYGYTF

d_gene: .
j_gene: TRBJ2-1
v_gene: TRBV7-3
abundance: .
CDR3nt: TGTGCCAGCAGTCCGAACCCTTTAAATGAGCAGTTCTTC
CDR3aa: CASSPNPLNEQFF

d_gene: .
j_gene: TRBJ2-1
v_gene: TRBV15
abundance: .
CDR3nt: TGTGCCACCAGCAGAGATATAGGGGAGGCCTCCTACAATGAGCAGTTCTTC
CDR3aa: CATSRDIGEASYNEQFF

d_gene: TRBD2
j_gene: TRBJ2-3
v_gene: TRBV7-9
abundance: .
CDR3nt: TGTGCCAGCAGCCCTGGATCGGGAGGGGGCACAGATACGCAGTATTTT
CDR3aa: CASSPGSGGGTDTQYF

d_gene: .
j_gene: TRBJ1-3
v_gene: TRBV19
abundance: .
CDR3nt: TGTGCCAGTAGTCGAGACCGGGACGTCAGCTCTGGAAACACCATATATTTT
CDR3aa: CASSRDRDVSSGNTIYF

d_gene: TRBD2
j_gene: TRBJ2-3
v_gene: TRBV30
abundance: .
CDR3nt: TGTGCCTGGAGAGGGGCGGGAGGTGGCGAGGGCACGCAGTATTTT
CDR3aa: CAWRGAGGGEGTQYF

d_gene: .
j_gene: TRBJ2-2
v_gene: TRBV7-2
abundance: few
CDR3nt: TGTGCCAGCAGCTTAGGGTGGGGGATTATGGCCGGGGAGCTGTTTTTT
CDR3aa: CASSLGWGIMAGELFF

d_gene: TRBD2
j_gene: TRBJ2-1
v_gene: TRBV6-5
abundance: .
CDR3nt: TGTGCCAGCAGGGCATCTAGCGGGAGTTACAATGAGCAGTTCTTC
CDR3aa: CASRASSGSYNEQFF

d_gene: .
j_gene: TRBJ2-7
v_gene: TRBV6-6
abundance: .
CDR3nt: TGTGCCAGCAGTTACCACTCCCTGACTACCTACGAGCAGTACTTC
CDR3aa: CASSYHSLTTYEQYF

d_gene: TRBD2
j_gene: TRBJ2-2
v_gene: TRBV5-1
abundance: .
CDR3nt: TGCGCCAGCAGCAGAGGACTAGCGGGGCTCACCGGGGAGCTGTTTTTT
CDR3aa: CASSRGLAGLTGELFF

d_gene: .
j_gene: TRBJ2-5
v_gene: TRBV2
abundance: .
CDR3nt: TGTGCCAGCAGTGAAGATTTCCGGACCCAGTACTTC
CDR3aa: CASSEDFRTQYF

d_gene: TRBD1
j_gene: TRBJ2-5
v_gene: TRBV7-9
abundance: once
CDR3nt: TGTGCCAGGGCCGGGACAGATCAAGAGACCCAGTACTTC
CDR3aa: CARAGTDQETQYF

d_gene: .
j_gene: TRBJ1-5
v_gene: TRBV9
abundance: .
CDR3nt: TGTGCCAGCAGCGTAGACCAAAATGGCAATCAGCCCCAGCATTTT
CDR3aa: CASSVDQNGNQPQHF

d_gene: .
j_gene: TRBJ2-3
v_gene: TRBV25-1
abundance: .
CDR3nt: TGTGCCAGCAGTCTCGGGGGGCAGGGCACAGATACGCAGTATTTT
CDR3aa: CASSLGGQGTDTQYF

d_gene: .
j_gene: TRBJ2-1
v_gene: TRBV28
abundance: .
CDR3nt: TGTGCCAGCAGTCCCTGGACTGAGAATGAGCAGTTCTTC
CDR3aa: CASSPWTENEQFF

d_gene: TRBD2
j_gene: TRBJ2-7
v_gene: TRBV29-1
abundance: .
CDR3nt: TGCAGCGTGGATCTAGCGGGAGATTTCTACGAGCAGTACTTC
CDR3aa: CSVDLAGDFYEQYF

d_gene: .
j_gene: TRBJ2-3
v_gene: TRBV6-6
abundance: .
CDR3nt: TGTGCCAGCAGTCAGGATATCGGCACAGATACGCAGTATTTT
CDR3aa: CASSQDIGTDTQYF

d_gene: TRBD1
j_gene: TRBJ1-4
v_gene: TRBV9
abundance: .
CDR3nt: TGTGCCAGCAGCGTAGACAACAGGGGAACTAATGAAAAACTGTTTTTT
CDR3aa: CASSVDNRGTNEKLFF

d_gene: .
j_gene: TRBJ2-1
v_gene: TRBV7-3
abundance: few
CDR3nt: TGTGCCAGCAGCGACCACAATGAGCAGTTCTTC
CDR3aa: CASSDHNEQFF

d_gene: .
j_gene: TRBJ2-1
v_gene: TRBV28
abundance: .
CDR3nt: TGTGCCAGCAGCCCCCGTTTACTGACACTCTCCTACAATGAGCAGTTCTTC
CDR3aa: CASSPRLLTLSYNEQFF

d_gene: .
j_gene: TRBJ2-5
v_gene: TRBV5-4
abundance: once
CDR3nt: TGTGCCAGCAGCTTGGAGGGGGAGCAAGAGACCCAGTACTTC
CDR3aa: CASSLEGEQETQYF

d_gene: TRBD1
j_gene: TRBJ2-3
v_gene: TRBV7-3
abundance: .
CDR3nt: TGTGCCAGCAGGGGAGGACAGGGGGCAGATACGCAGTATTTT
CDR3aa: CASRGGQGADTQYF

d_gene: .
j_gene: TRBJ2-1
v_gene: TRBV4-1
abundance: .
CDR3nt: TGCGCCAGCAGCCAAGAGCATCGGAGACTGAATGAGCAGTTCTTC
CDR3aa: CASSQEHRRLNEQFF

d_gene: .
j_gene: TRBJ2-3
v_gene: TRBV9
abundance: .
CDR3nt: TGTGCCAGCAAGGGCGACAGGCGCACAGATACGCAGTATTTT
CDR3aa: CASKGDRRTDTQYF

d_gene: .
j_gene: TRBJ2-1
v_gene: TRBV14
abundance: .
CDR3nt: TGTGCCAGCAGCCAGTGGCAGGGATGGAATGAGCAGTTCTTC
CDR3aa: CASSQWQGWNEQFF

d_gene: TRBD2
j_gene: TRBJ2-7
v_gene: TRBV6-1
abundance: .
CDR3nt: TGTGCCAGCAGTGACGAGACTAGCGGGAGGGGGTCCTACGAGCAGTACTTC
CDR3aa: CASSDETSGRGSYEQYF

d_gene: .
j_gene: TRBJ1-4
v_gene: TRBV9
abundance: .
CDR3nt: TGTGCCAGCAGCGCCGGGGGGAGAGGGAATGAAAAACTGTTTTTT
CDR3aa: CASSAGGRGNEKLFF

d_gene: TRBD1
j_gene: TRBJ1-6
v_gene: TRBV4-3
abundance: .
CDR3nt: TGCGCCAGCAGCCAGAGGACAGGGGGCCGTTCACCCCTCCACTTT
CDR3aa: CASSQRTGGRSPLHF

d_gene: .
j_gene: TRBJ2-2
v_gene: TRBV9
abundance: .
CDR3nt: TGTGCCAGCAGCGCCGTGAGAGGGATCGGTACCGGGGAGCTGTTTTTT
CDR3aa: CASSAVRGIGTGELFF

d_gene: .
j_gene: TRBJ2-1
v_gene: TRBV11-3
abundance: .
CDR3nt: TGTGCCAGCAGCTCGCAGGGGATCCACAATGAGCAGTTCTTC
CDR3aa: CASSSQGIHNEQFF

d_gene: TRBD1
j_gene: TRBJ1-2
v_gene: TRBV9
abundance: once
CDR3nt: TGTGCCAGCAGCGCCCGTATCGGACAGGGAAACTATGGCTACACCTTC
CDR3aa: CASSARIGQGNYGYTF

d_gene: TRBD2
j_gene: TRBJ2-2
v_gene: TRBV15
abundance: .
CDR3nt: TGTGCCACCAGCAGAGAGAGGACGGGACAGGGTTCTAGCGGGAGGACCGGGGAGCTGTTTTTT
CDR3aa: CATSRERTGQGSSGRTGELFF

d_gene: .
j_gene: TRBJ2-7
v_gene: TRBV9
abundance: .
CDR3nt: TGTGCCAGCAGCGAGGGCCAGGTCTCCTACGAGCAGTACTTC
CDR3aa: CASSEGQVSYEQYF

d_gene: .
j_gene: TRBJ2-3
v_gene: TRBV6-5
abundance: .
CDR3nt: TGTGCCAGCAGTCCCGGGTGGGATACGCAGTATTTT
CDR3aa: CASSPGWDTQYF

d_gene: .
j_gene: TRBJ1-1
v_gene: TRBV19
abundance: .
CDR3nt: TGTGCCAGTAGTATAGGTGGGGCGTATCAAAAAGCTTTCTTT
CDR3aa: CASSIGGAYQKAFF

d_gene: .
j_gene: TRBJ2-1
v_gene: TRBV7-9
abundance: medium-sized
CDR3nt: TGTGCCAGCAGCCCTCCCGGGTGGTCGCAGTTCTTC
CDR3aa: CASSPPGWSQFF

d_gene: .
j_gene: TRBJ2-7
v_gene: TRBV9
abundance: .
CDR3nt: TGTGCCAGCAGCGCATACTTGAGGCCCGATGAGCAGTACTTC
CDR3aa: CASSAYLRPDEQYF

d_gene: .
j_gene: TRBJ2-1
v_gene: TRBV4-3
abundance: .
CDR3nt: TGCGCCAGCAGCCAAGGCCGGGCTCAGGTCTTC
CDR3aa: CASSQGRAQVF

d_gene: TRBD1
j_gene: TRBJ1-6
v_gene: TRBV9
abundance: .
CDR3nt: TGTGCCAGCAGCCCGGGACAGGGATTTACACCCCTCCACTTT
CDR3aa: CASSPGQGFTPLHF

d_gene: TRBD1
j_gene: TRBJ2-1
v_gene: TRBV7-6
abundance: .
CDR3nt: TGTGCCAGCAGCTTAGGTCGACAGGGTGGGAATGAGCAGTTCTTC
CDR3aa: CASSLGRQGGNEQFF

d_gene: TRBD1
j_gene: TRBJ2-7
v_gene: TRBV9
abundance: .
CDR3nt: TGTGCCAGCAGCGTGACAGGGGCCACCGCAGACCCTCCGTACTTC
CDR3aa: CASSVTGATADPPYF

d_gene: .
j_gene: TRBJ2-1
v_gene: TRBV7-2
abundance: .
CDR3nt: TGTGCCAGCAGCTTAGGTGACTTTTCGTTAACTAATGAGCAGTTCTTC
CDR3aa: CASSLGDFSLTNEQFF

d_gene: .
j_gene: TRBJ2-7
v_gene: TRBV7-3
abundance: .
CDR3nt: TGTGCCAGCAGCTTAGTTGCGGAACTTTCCTACGAGCAGTACTTC
CDR3aa: CASSLVAELSYEQYF

d_gene: .
j_gene: TRBJ2-5
v_gene: TRBV7-9
abundance: once
CDR3nt: TGTGCCAGCAGCTTTTTCCAAGAGACCCAGTACTTC
CDR3aa: CASSFFQETQYF

d_gene: .
j_gene: TRBJ1-5
v_gene: TRBV21-1
abundance: .
CDR3nt: TGTGCCAGTCCCGGGGGGGGGAAAATTGATCAGCCCCAGCATTTT
CDR3aa: CASPGGGKIDQPQHF